The 28 T cell receptor beta chains given below trace back to one sample, sequenced in a study of cytomegalovirus exposure and HLA in healthy donors. Researchers ran the PCR with 60 Vbeta and 13 Jbeta primers. Using immunoSEQ multiplex PCR, the repertoire was profiled, and TCRdb retains in-frame clones only, with some absent. The sample carries a few hundred thousand clones, around 90% recorded once. The sample consisted of PBMCs. These TCRs come from a girl aged 2-10 years in good health and CMV-seronegative.

This chain connects TRBV6-5 to TRBJ1-4; weak D call: TRBD1 (5 bases). Deletions cut 6 bases from V and 1 base from J, with 12 bases between. The CDR3 is 15 amino acids. The germline gives CDR1 MNHEY, CDR2 SVGAGI. DNA of the CDR3: TGTGCCAGCAGCATCGCGGGGGGAACTAATGAAAAACTGTTTTTT. Residues: CASSIAGGTNEKLFF.

The chain links TRBV11-2 to TRBJ2-1, with 9 bases lining up with TRBD2. V lost 2 bases and J lost 7; bases outside the gene matches: 6. The CDR3 has 15 amino acids. Germline CDR1 and CDR2: SGHAT and FQNNGV. Here the CDR3 DNA reads TGTGCCAGCAGCTTATATAGACTAGCGGATAATGAGCAGTTCTTC. Its protein product is CASSLYRLADNEQFF.

This sequence joins TRBV27 and TRBJ1-1; the D is unclear. CDR3 length: 15 amino acids. V lost 6 bases and J 3 bases, leaving 17 bases between the germline ends. From germline, CDR1 is MNHEY and CDR2 SMNVEV (reference sequence). The CDR3 DNA is TGTGCCAGCAGGGTCCCAAATGGGCTCTACACTGAAGCTTTCTTT. Its translation is CASRVPNGLYTEAFF.

This chain uses TRBV7-9 with TRBJ2-3, with a tentative D call TRBD1 (6 bases). The V and J ends lost 5 bases and 2 bases respectively, with 17 bases between them. Germline V gives CDR1 SEHNR, CDR2 FQNEAQ (reference sequence). This CDR3 is 16 amino acids long. The CDR3 region is CASSPTGFQATDTQYF. The CDR3 DNA follows: TGTGCCAGCAGCCCTACAGGGTTCCAGGCCACAGATACGCAGTATTTT.

This chain links TRBV11-2 with TRBJ2-7, with D perhaps TRBD2 (7 bases). The CDR3 contains 14 residues. The V end was cut by 2 bases, the J end by 4 bases, with 12 bases between. Looked up from germline, CDR1 is SGHAT and CDR2 is FQNNGV. In DNA form, the CDR3 reads TGTGCCAGCAGCTTACTACAGGGAGGGTACGAGCAGTACTTC. Translating gives CASSLLQGGYEQYF. The whole variable domain, filled in from reference TRBV11-2 and TRBJ2-7, reads EAGVAQSPRYKIIEKRQSVAFWCNPISGHATLYWYQQILGQGPKLLIQFQNNGVVDDSQLPKDRFSAERLKGVDSTLKIQPAKLEDSAVYLCASSLLQGGYEQYFGPGTRLTVT.

Only one count was recorded for this clone. The CDR3 DNA sequence: TGTGCCCGACAGGACATCTACGAGCAGTACTTC. Translation gives CARQDIYEQYF. This sequence joins TRBV28 and TRBJ2-7; D is possibly TRBD1 (6 bases). CDR3 length: 11 residues. Germline-derived CDR1 and CDR2 are MDHEN and SYDVKM. V was cut by 11 bases and J by 3 bases, with 11 bases left in between.

The chain employs TRBV2 and TRBJ2-5; 9 bases are a match to TRBD2. Per the germline V gene, CDR1 is SNHLY and CDR2 is FYNNEI. The V gene end was trimmed by 7 bases and the J gene end by 2 bases; junction bases not matched to a gene: 17. The CDR3 has 18 amino acids. The CDR3 region is CASKGPRRSSGEQETQYF. The CDR3, as DNA: TGTGCCAGCAAGGGACCCAGACGCTCTAGCGGGGAGCAAGAGACCCAGTACTTC.

The rearrangement links TRBV13 to TRBJ2-2, with 11 positions matching TRBD2. Germline V gene lookup returns CDR1 PRHDT and CDR2 FYEKMQ (reference sequence). Trimming took 0 bases from V and 0 from J; bases not matched to a gene: 3. The CDR3 sequence is 18 residues long. CDR3 region: CASSLGPSGGTNTGELFF. DNA of the CDR3: TGTGCCAGCAGCTTAGGCCCTAGCGGGGGGACGAACACCGGGGAGCTGTTTTTT. The full variable domain, with the rest looked up from reference TRBV13 and TRBJ2-2, is AAGVIQSPRHLIKEKRETATLKCYPIPRHDTVYWYQQGPGQDPQFLISFYEKMQSDKGSIPDRFSAQQFSDYHSELNMSSLELGDSALYFCASSLGPSGGTNTGELFFGEGSRLTVL.

The V call is TRBV6-6, the J call TRBJ1-5; 9 bases fit TRBD1. V was pared by 6 bases and J by 4 bases, with 4 bases of the junction left unmatched. From germline, CDR1 is MNHNY and CDR2 SVGAGI (reference sequence). This CDR3 has 14 residues. This CDR3 is CASREQGANQPQHF. CDR3 nucleotides: TGTGCCAGCAGGGAACAGGGGGCGAATCAGCCCCAGCATTTT.

The rearrangement joins TRBV5-1 to TRBJ1-1, with TRBD1 as a possible D gene (5 bases). Germline CDR1 reads SGHRS; CDR2 reads YFSETQ. The CDR3 is made up of 16 amino acids. V shed 1 base and J shed 2 bases, with 15 bases lying between them. CDR3 sequence: CASSLIGGTANTEAFF. DNA of the CDR3: TGCGCCAGCAGCTTGATAGGCGGGACGGCCAACACTGAAGCTTTCTTT.

The chain couples TRBV25-1 to TRBJ2-7; 7 bases agree with TRBD1. The V gene's germline CDR1 is MGHDK and CDR2 SYGVNS. The CDR3 runs 13 residues. The J segment lost 2 bases and the V segment lost 4 bases, leaving 2 bases of the junction unmatched. This CDR3 reads CASSAGTAYEQYF. CDR3 DNA sequence: TGTGCCAGCAGTGCCGGGACAGCCTACGAGCAGTACTTC.

Remarks on this clone: One junction end disagrees with the germline gene, perhaps due to a read error. This sequence joins TRBV7-9 and TRBJ2-1; possibly TRBD2 for D (6 bases). The CDR3 runs to 12 residues. Germline CDR1 SEHNR, CDR2 FQNEAQ (reference sequence). The CDR3, as DNA: TGTTCCAGCAGCTCGGGACTTTACGAGCAGTTCTTC. Translated: CSSSSGLYEQFF.

The chain couples TRBV12-2 to TRBJ2-6; TRBD2, the D gene given by the table, was not confirmed from the DNA. TRBV12-2 is a listed pseudogene. The CDR3 contains 17 residues. CDR3 bases: TGTGCAAGTCGCTCAGAGGCGGTCAGCCCTGGGGCCAACGTCCTGACTTTC. It translates to CASRSEAVSPGANVLTF.

The V and J genes are TRBV25-1 and TRBJ2-1; 10 bases fit TRBD1. CDR3 size: 12 residues. Germline-derived CDR1 and CDR2 are MGHDK and SYGVNS. V shed 3 bases, J shed 16 bases, and the junction held 6 bases outside the gene matches. The CDR3 coding sequence is TGTGCCAGCAGTGACTTGGGGGACAGGGGCTTCTTC. Translating it yields CASSDLGDRGFF.

The rearrangement joins TRBV6-1 to TRBJ2-5; D possibly corresponds to TRBD1 (5 bases). V was shortened by 5 bases and J by 5 bases, with 15 bases between the two germline ends. This CDR3 spans 14 amino acids. Germline CDR1 MNHNS, CDR2 SASEGT. DNA for the CDR3: TGTGCCAGCAGTTTCCGACAGATCGGTGAGACCCAGTACTTC. Amino acids: CASSFRQIGETQYF.

The chain recombines TRBV5-6 with TRBJ2-7; D might be TRBD2 (7 bases). The CDR3 sequence is 15 residues long. Germline V lookup: CDR1 SGHDT, CDR2 YYEEEE. Trimming cost V 2 bases and J 3 bases, with 15 bases left between them. CDR3 region: CASSFGGGGYYEQYF. In DNA form, the CDR3 reads TGTGCCAGCAGCTTCGGGGGCGGGGGCTACTACGAGCAGTACTTC.

The chain combines TRBV13 with TRBJ1-2, with 7 bases aligning to TRBD1. Germline CDR1 is PRHDT and CDR2 is FYEKMQ (reference sequence). The ends lost 5 bases at V and 6 bases at J; junction bases unmatched: 3. This CDR3 is built from 12 residues. The CDR3 region has the DNA TGTGCCAGCAGCCCAGGGACAGATGGCTACACCTTC. It codes for CASSPGTDGYTF.

This rearrangement joins TRBV11-3 to TRBJ2-1; 11 nucleotides match TRBD2. CDR3 length: 20 amino acids. Per the germline V gene, CDR1 is SGHNT and CDR2 is YENEEA. J lost 8 bases, V lost 0 bases, and 18 bases had no gene match. The CDR3 DNA reads TGTGCCAGCAGCTTAGACCTTAGCGGGGGGGTCGTTGTTCTTTTCGATGAGCAGTTCTTC. Translation gives CASSLDLSGGVVVLFDEQFF.

V and J are TRBV27 and TRBJ2-2; 13 bases are a match to TRBD2. V shed 8 bases, J shed 6 bases, and the junction held 12 bases outside the gene matches. Per the germline V gene, CDR1 is MNHEY and CDR2 is SMNVEV (reference sequence). This CDR3 is built from 17 residues. The CDR3 DNA follows: TGTGCCAGCGGTCTCGGACTAGCGGGGGTGTCAGCCGGGGAGCTGTTTTTT. Translated: CASGLGLAGVSAGELFF.

The chain is built from TRBV13 and TRBJ2-5, with 8 bases aligning to TRBD1. With the DNA end fitting TRBJ2-7 better, the J assignment may be wrong. Germline V gives CDR1 PRHDT, CDR2 FYEKMQ (reference sequence). The CDR3 covers 13 residues. In nucleotides, the CDR3 is TGTGCCAGCAGGGACAGGGTTTCCTACGAGCAGTACTTC. This sequence encodes CASRDRVSYEQYF.

The chain is built from TRBV18 and TRBJ2-5, with TRBD2 matching 8 bases. J lost 5 bases, V lost 0 bases, and 5 bases had no gene match. CDR1 is KGHSH, CDR2 LQKENI, per germline. The CDR3 runs 15 residues. Written as DNA, the CDR3 is TGTGCCAGCTCACCACCCGGGAGGGCCGTTGAGACCCAGTACTTC. This codes for CASSPPGRAVETQYF.

This clone was found a few times. The chain couples TRBV7-2 to TRBJ2-7; 10 positions agree with TRBD2. Germline assignment: CDR1 SGHTA and CDR2 FQGNSA. CDR3 length: 14 amino acids. After removal of 5 bases from V and 5 bases from J, the junction contained 6 bases not matched to a gene. CDR3 coding DNA: TGTGCCAGCAGCCCTCAGGGGACTAGCGACGAGCAGTACTTC. Encoded protein: CASSPQGTSDEQYF.

This chain uses TRBV5-5 with TRBJ2-5, with TRBD2 as a possible D gene (5 bases). The V and J ends lost 4 bases and 5 bases respectively, with 18 bases between them. The CDR3 is made up of 15 amino acids. Germline V gene data show CDR1 as SGHKS and CDR2 as YYEKEE (reference sequence). CDR3 in DNA: TGTGCCAGCAGCCTGAGTTACCCTTCGGGGGAGACCCAGTACTTC. Its translation: CASSLSYPSGETQYF.

V gene TRBV28 combines with J gene TRBJ1-4, with D possibly matching TRBD1 (5 bases). V dropped 7 bases and J dropped 7 bases, with 16 bases sitting between them. The CDR3 spans 14 residues. Germline V gene sequence: CDR1 MDHEN, CDR2 SYDVKM. Here the CDR3 DNA reads TGTGCCAGCACCCCCCCAGGGTGGGGTGAAAAACTGTTTTTT. As protein: CASTPPGWGEKLFF.

This chain's CDR3 is CSADLGGGVEQYF. The CDR3 DNA is TGCAGCGCCGATCTTGGTGGGGGGGTGGAGCAGTACTTC. The J gene is TRBJ2-7, the V gene TRBV29-1; 7 bases map to TRBD2. CDR1 SQVTM and CDR2 ANQGSEA come from the germline V gene. Losses at the gene ends were 7 bases for V and 7 bases for J; bases not matched to a gene: 13. The CDR3 has 13 residues.

The genes are TRBV23-1 and TRBJ2-7; TRBD1 agrees at 10 bases. TRBV23-1 is annotated as an ORF whose role is uncertain. This CDR3 spans 13 amino acids. V lost 10 bases to trimming and J lost 4 bases; unmatched junction nucleotides: 7. For the CDR3, the DNA is TGCGCCACCGTCGACAGGGGGCTGTACGAGCAGTACTTC. This sequence encodes CATVDRGLYEQYF.

The count of this clone is one. Other DNA sequences in the same sample also yield this CDR3. V gene TRBV6-5 combines with J gene TRBJ2-1; 10 bases match TRBD2. The V and J ends lost 4 bases and 9 bases, in that order; junction bases with no gene match: 12. The CDR3 loop spans 16 amino acids. Germline CDR1 and CDR2: MNHEY and SVGAGI. CDR3 in DNA: TGTGCCAGCAGTTCCACTCTAGCGGGAGAGGGAAGTGAGCAGTTCTTC. Protein product: CASSSTLAGEGSEQFF.

The genes are TRBV28 and TRBJ2-1, with D tentatively TRBD2 (6 bases). Trimming stripped 3 bases from V and 15 bases from J, with 15 bases between. This CDR3 comprises 12 residues. The germline CDR1 and CDR2 sequences are MDHEN and SYDVKM. The CDR3 protein is CASSFGQGGTFF. CDR3 nucleotides: TGTGCCAGCAGTTTTGGGCAGGGAGGCACGTTCTTC.